This TCR beta chain comes out of a study of cytomegalovirus exposure and HLA in healthy donors. Study summary: Of some 400 genotyped donors, about 81% grouped in the Caucasian-associated ancestry cluster. Overall study findings and caveats: Accurate prediction of HLA-A and HLA-B alleles (for most subjects) was reportedly achieved from TCR beta sequences. There were some public TCRs occurring in many donors, but most TCR sequences were rare.

V dropped 5 bases and J dropped 8 bases, with 19 bases sitting between them. Germline lookup yields CDR1 SGHAT and CDR2 FQNNGV. The CDR3 consists of 15 residues. With regard to this clone: Its antigen is not known.

PCR was performed using 60 Vbeta and 13 Jbeta primers. Method: immunoSEQ multiplex PCR; TCRdb's copy keeps in-frame clones and lacks some. The table has more than 75,000 clones, roughly 77% seen once; the top ten hold about 15%. What was sequenced was PBMCs. The rearrangement joins TRBV11-2 to TRBJ2-1, with a tentative D call TRBD2 (6 bases). This clonotype was sampled from a woman between 40 and 50 years old in good health and CMV-seropositive. The CDR3 nucleotides are TGTGCCAGCAGCCGAACGTCGACTAGTCGGGATGAGCAGTTCTTC. Translated, it gives CASSRTSTSRDEQFF.